This TCR beta chain is drawn from a study of T-cell memory formation after mild COVID-19. The study, taken as a whole, reports: Clones shrinking from day 15 to 85 showed even CD4/CD8 mixes; later expanders tilted CD4+.

TCRdb called the 5' RACE reads again in MiXCR, with one record for every CDR3 protein. The data show around 300,000 distinct CDR3 sequences, under 15% seen once. CDR1 is LGHNA and CDR2 is YNFKEQ in the germline V gene. The CDR3 is 12 amino acids. Trimming took off 4 bases at V and 5 bases at J, with 6 bases between the two ends. This clonotype was seen a handful of times. Its antigen is as yet unknown. The chain is built from TRBV4-2 and TRBJ2-1; no definite D call. The clonotype comes from a man between 18 and 29 years old who had mild COVID-19 (a few samples of this study predate the infection). Cell type and time point are not known. The source material was PBMCs or a T cell subset sorted from them (not recorded which). CDR3: CASSPDHNEQFF. CDR3 DNA: TGTGCCAGCAGCCCGGACCACAATGAGCAGTTCTTC.